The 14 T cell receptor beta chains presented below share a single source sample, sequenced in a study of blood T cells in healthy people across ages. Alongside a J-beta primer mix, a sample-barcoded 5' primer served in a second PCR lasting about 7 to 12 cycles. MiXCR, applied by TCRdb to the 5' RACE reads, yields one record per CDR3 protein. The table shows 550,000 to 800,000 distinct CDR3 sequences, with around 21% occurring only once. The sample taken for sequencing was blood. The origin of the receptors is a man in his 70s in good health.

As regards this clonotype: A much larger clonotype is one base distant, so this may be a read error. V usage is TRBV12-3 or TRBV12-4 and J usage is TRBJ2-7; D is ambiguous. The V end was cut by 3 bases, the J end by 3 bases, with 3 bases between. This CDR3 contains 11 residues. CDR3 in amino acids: CASSFYYEQYF. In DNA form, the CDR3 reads TGTGCCAGCAGTTTCTACTACGAGCAGTACTTC.

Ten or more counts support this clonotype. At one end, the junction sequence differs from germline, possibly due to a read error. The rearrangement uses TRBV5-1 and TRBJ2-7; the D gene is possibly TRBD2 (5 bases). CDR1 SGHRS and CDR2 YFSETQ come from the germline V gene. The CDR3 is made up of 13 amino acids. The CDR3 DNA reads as TGTGCCAGCAGCTTAGCGCAGTCCTACGAGCAGTACTTC. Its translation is CASSLAQSYEQYF.

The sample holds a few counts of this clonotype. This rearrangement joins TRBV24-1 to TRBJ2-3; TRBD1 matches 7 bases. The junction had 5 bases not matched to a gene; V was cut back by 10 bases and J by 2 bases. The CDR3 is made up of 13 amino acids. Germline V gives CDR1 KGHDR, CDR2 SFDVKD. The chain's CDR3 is CATNRGFTDTQYF. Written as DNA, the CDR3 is TGTGCCACAAACAGGGGATTCACAGATACGCAGTATTTT.

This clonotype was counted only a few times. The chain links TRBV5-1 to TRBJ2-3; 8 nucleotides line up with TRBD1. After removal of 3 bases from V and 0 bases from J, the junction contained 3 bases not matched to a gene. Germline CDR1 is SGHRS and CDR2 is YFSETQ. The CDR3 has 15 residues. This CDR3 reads CASSSTGVSTDTQYF. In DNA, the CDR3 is TGCGCCAGCAGCTCGACAGGGGTTAGCACAGATACGCAGTATTTT.

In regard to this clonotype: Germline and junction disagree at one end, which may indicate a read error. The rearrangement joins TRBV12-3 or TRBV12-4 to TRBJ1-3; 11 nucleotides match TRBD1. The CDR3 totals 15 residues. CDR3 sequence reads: CVSSPDRGLVNTIYF. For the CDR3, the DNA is TGTGTCAGCAGTCCGGACAGGGGGCTCGTAAACACCATATATTTT.

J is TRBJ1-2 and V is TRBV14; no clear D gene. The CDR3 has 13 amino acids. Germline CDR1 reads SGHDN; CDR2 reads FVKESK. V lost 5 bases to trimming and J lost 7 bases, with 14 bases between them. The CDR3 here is CASSVSVYGGYTF. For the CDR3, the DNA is TGTGCCAGCAGCGTTTCAGTTTATGGTGGCTACACCTTC. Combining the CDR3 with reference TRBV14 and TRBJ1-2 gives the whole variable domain EAGVTQFPSHSVIEKGQTVTLRCDPISGHDNLYWYRRVMGKEIKFLLHFVKESKQDESGMPNNRFLAERTGGTYSTLKVQPAELEDSGVYFCASSVSVYGGYTFGSGTRLTVV.

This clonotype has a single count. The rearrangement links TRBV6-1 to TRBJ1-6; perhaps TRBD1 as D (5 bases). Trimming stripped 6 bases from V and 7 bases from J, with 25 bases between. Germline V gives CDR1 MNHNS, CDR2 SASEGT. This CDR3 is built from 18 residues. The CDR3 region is CASSIAVAGTSNNSPLHF. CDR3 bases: TGTGCCAGCAGCATAGCTGTGGCTGGGACCTCGAACAATTCACCCCTCCACTTT.

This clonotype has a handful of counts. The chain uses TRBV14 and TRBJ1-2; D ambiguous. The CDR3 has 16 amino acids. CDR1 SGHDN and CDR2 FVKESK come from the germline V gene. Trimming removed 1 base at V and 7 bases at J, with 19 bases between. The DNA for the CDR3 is TGTGCCAGCAGCCAAGGAATGGCGGCGGCCGGCAGTGGCTACACCTTC. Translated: CASSQGMAAAGSGYTF.

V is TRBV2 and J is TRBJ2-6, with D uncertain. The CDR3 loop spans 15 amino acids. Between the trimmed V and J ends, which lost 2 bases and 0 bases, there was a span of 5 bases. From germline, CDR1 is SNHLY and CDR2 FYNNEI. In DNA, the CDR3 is TGTGCCAGCAGTGAATTCCCCTCTGGGGCCAACGTCCTGACTTTC. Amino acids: CASSEFPSGANVLTF.

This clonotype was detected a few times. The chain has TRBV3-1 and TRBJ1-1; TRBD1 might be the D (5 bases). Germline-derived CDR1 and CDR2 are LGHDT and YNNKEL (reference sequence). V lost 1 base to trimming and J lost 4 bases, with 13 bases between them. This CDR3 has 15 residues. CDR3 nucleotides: TGTGCCAGCAGCCAAGGACAGAGGGCAAGCACTGAAGCTTTCTTT. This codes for CASSQGQRASTEAFF.

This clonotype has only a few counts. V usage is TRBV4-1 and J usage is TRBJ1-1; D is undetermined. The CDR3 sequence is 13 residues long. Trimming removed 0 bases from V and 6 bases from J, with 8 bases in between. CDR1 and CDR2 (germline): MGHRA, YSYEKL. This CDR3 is CASSQENGAEAFF. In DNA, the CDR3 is TGCGCCAGCAGCCAAGAGAATGGGGCTGAAGCTTTCTTT.

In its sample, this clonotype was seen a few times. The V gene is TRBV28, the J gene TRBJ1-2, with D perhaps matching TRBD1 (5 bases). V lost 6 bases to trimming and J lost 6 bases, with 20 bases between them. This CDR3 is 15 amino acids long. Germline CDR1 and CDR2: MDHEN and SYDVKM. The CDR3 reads CASSMANRIFNGYTF. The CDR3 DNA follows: TGTGCCAGCAGCATGGCCAACAGGATATTTAATGGCTACACCTTC.

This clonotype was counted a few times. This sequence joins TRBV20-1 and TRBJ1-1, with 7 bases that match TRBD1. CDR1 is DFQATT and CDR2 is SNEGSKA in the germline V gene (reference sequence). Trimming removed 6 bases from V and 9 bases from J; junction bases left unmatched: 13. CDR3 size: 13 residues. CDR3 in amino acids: CSALKFDRVKAFF. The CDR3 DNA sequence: TGCAGTGCCCTCAAATTCGACAGGGTCAAAGCTTTCTTT.

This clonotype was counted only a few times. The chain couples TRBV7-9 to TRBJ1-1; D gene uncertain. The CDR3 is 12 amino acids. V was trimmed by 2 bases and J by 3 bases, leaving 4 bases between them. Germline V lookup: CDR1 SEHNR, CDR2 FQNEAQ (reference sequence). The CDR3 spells CASSLIDTEAFF. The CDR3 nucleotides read TGTGCCAGCAGCTTAATAGACACTGAAGCTTTCTTT.